The 21 T cell receptor beta chains listed next were all sequenced from one sample in a study of blood T cell repertoires in COVID-19. Produced via immunoSEQ multiplex PCR; TCRdb's table is partial and in-frame only. Here the sample spans about 240,000 clones, approximately 84% being singletons. Sequencing was performed on PBMCs or T cells enriched from blood (not recorded which). Receptors were obtained from a woman between 40 and 50 years old with acute COVID-19.

The chain links TRBV19 to TRBJ1-1; D call uncertain. There are 14 residues in the CDR3. Germline loops: CDR1 LNHDA, CDR2 SQIVND (reference sequence). Between the trimmed V and J ends, which lost 3 bases and 0 bases, there was a span of 8 bases. This CDR3 reads CASSIVRMNTEAFF. DNA for the CDR3: TGTGCCAGTAGTATCGTCAGAATGAACACTGAAGCTTTCTTT.

This clone was seen just once. The J gene is TRBJ2-2, the V gene TRBV7-3; 7 bases fit TRBD2. Trimming took 5 bases from V and 0 from J; bases not matched to a gene: 3. Germline V gene lookup returns CDR1 SGHTA and CDR2 FQGTGA. The CDR3 extends over 15 amino acids. The CDR3 loop is CASSTGLSNTGELFF. The CDR3, as DNA: TGTGCCAGCAGCACGGGACTATCGAACACCGGGGAGCTGTTTTTT.

The genes are TRBV5-4 and TRBJ2-7, with 10 bases lining up with TRBD2. The junction had 9 bases not matched to a gene; V was cut back by 4 bases and J by 2 bases. The CDR3 consists of 16 residues. Germline V gene data show CDR1 as SGHNT and CDR2 as YYREEE (reference sequence). In DNA form, the CDR3 reads TGTGCCAGCAGCGATGAACCTCTAGCGGGGGCCTACGAGCAGTACTTC. This translates into CASSDEPLAGAYEQYF.

The chain carries TRBV12-1 and TRBJ1-4; no DNA check was done on the table's D call, TRBD1. TRBV12-1 represents a pseudogene. The CDR3 covers 13 residues. This CDR3 is CASRTQGFEKLFF. CDR3 nucleotide sequence: TGTGCCAGCAGGACCCAGGGTTTTGAAAAACTGTTTTTT.

The chain carries TRBV11-2 and TRBJ2-7; tentative D call: TRBD2 (6 bases). The CDR3 sequence is 16 residues long. Germline V gene data show CDR1 as SGHAT and CDR2 as FQNNGV. The ends were cut back, 7 bases at V and 2 bases at J, with 21 bases in the middle. CDR3 loop: CASTWIGGGSPYEQYF. The CDR3 DNA reads TGTGCCAGCACCTGGATCGGGGGTGGGAGCCCCTACGAGCAGTACTTC. Full variable domain (remainder filled in from reference TRBV11-2 and TRBJ2-7): EAGVAQSPRYKIIEKRQSVAFWCNPISGHATLYWYQQILGQGPKLLIQFQNNGVVDDSQLPKDRFSAERLKGVDSTLKIQPAKLEDSAVYLCASTWIGGGSPYEQYFGPGTRLTVT.

The rearrangement joins TRBV6-6 to TRBJ1-3; possible D gene TRBD1, 5 bases. This CDR3 is built from 18 residues. Trimming cost V 5 bases and J 0 bases, with 20 bases left between them. Germline V lookup: CDR1 MNHNY, CDR2 SVGAGI (reference sequence). The DNA of the CDR3 is TGTGCCAGCAGTCGTGGGTCCAGGGATCTGAGCTCTGGAAACACCATATATTTT. This translates into CASSRGSRDLSSGNTIYF.

The J gene is TRBJ2-1, the V gene TRBV4-2; D is possibly TRBD2 (5 bases). Trimming pared 0 bases from V and 3 bases from J, leaving 15 bases between. Germline loops: CDR1 LGHNA, CDR2 YNFKEQ. The CDR3 totals 17 residues. The CDR3: CASSQDSGREGYNEQFF. DNA of the CDR3: TGTGCCAGCAGCCAAGATTCGGGGAGAGAGGGCTACAATGAGCAGTTCTTC.

The CDR3: CASSQVPASGRYTDTQYF. The CDR3 nucleotides are TGCGCCAGCAGCCAAGTCCCAGCTAGCGGGCGATACACAGATACGCAGTATTTT. The chain links TRBV4-1 to TRBJ2-3; 8 positions agree with TRBD2. The CDR3 is 18 amino acids. The V gene end was trimmed by 1 base and the J gene end by 2 bases; junction bases not matched to a gene: 11. CDR1 and CDR2 from the germline V gene are MGHRA and YSYEKL.

Regarding this clone: The sample has other DNA sequences that encode this CDR3 too. The chain employs TRBV12-3 or TRBV12-4 and TRBJ2-7; TRBD1 is a possible D gene (5 bases). V was clipped by 2 bases and J by 6 bases, with 5 bases between them. CDR3 length equals 11 residues. CDR3 protein: CASSLRGEQYF. CDR3 coding DNA: TGTGCCAGCAGTTTAAGGGGCGAGCAGTACTTC.

The chain recombines TRBV19 with TRBJ2-2, with D possibly TRBD2 on 6 matching bases. Trimming cost V 3 bases and J 5 bases, with 13 bases left between them. The V gene's germline CDR1 is LNHDA and CDR2 SQIVND (reference sequence). The CDR3 is 15 residues long. CDR3 sequence reads: CASSMASAGTGELFF. In nucleotides, the CDR3 is TGTGCCAGTAGTATGGCTAGCGCCGGGACCGGGGAGCTGTTTTTT.

The rearrangement uses TRBV2 and TRBJ2-7, with 8 nucleotides matching TRBD1. The CDR3 has 15 amino acids. Germline-derived CDR1 and CDR2 are SNHLY and FYNNEI. V was clipped by 4 bases and J by 4 bases; unmatched bases: 9. The CDR3 DNA reads as TGTGCCAGCAGTGTTCGCCGGACAGGGACGTACGAGCAGTACTTC. The encoded protein is CASSVRRTGTYEQYF.

This chain uses TRBV6-5 with TRBJ1-4; D is possibly TRBD1 (5 bases). Germline CDR1 and CDR2: MNHEY and SVGAGI. The CDR3 totals 16 residues. Trimming removed 0 bases from V and 3 bases from J, with 11 bases in between. The CDR3 nucleotides are TGTGCCAGCAGTTACTCGTTTTCGGGGGCTAATGAAAAACTGTTTTTT. This sequence encodes CASSYSFSGANEKLFF.

This sequence joins TRBV5-8 and TRBJ2-6; TRBD1 aligns across 7 bases. The junction had 4 bases not matched to a gene; V was cut back by 4 bases and J by 0 bases. The CDR3 runs 16 residues. CDR1 is SGHTS and CDR2 is YDEGEE in the germline V gene. CDR3 nucleotide sequence: TGTGCCAGCAGCCCCGGGGACAGCTCTGGGGCCAACGTCCTGACTTTC. Its protein is CASSPGDSSGANVLTF.

The chain has TRBV4-1 and TRBJ2-2, with 11 bases lining up with TRBD2. In germline, CDR1 is MGHRA, CDR2 YSYEKL. The CDR3 is 18 residues long. V was pared by 1 base and J by 1 base, with 5 bases of the junction left unmatched. The CDR3 spells CASSQVLAGGKNTGELFF. CDR3 coding DNA: TGCGCCAGCAGCCAAGTATTAGCGGGAGGGAAGAACACCGGGGAGCTGTTTTTT.

CDR3 region: CASSKVGAHKETQYF. CDR3 sequence (DNA): TGTGCCAGCAGCAAAGTGGGGGCCCACAAAGAGACCCAGTACTTC. This chain links TRBV21-1 with TRBJ2-5; the table assigns TRBD1, which was not confirmed against the DNA. TRBV21-1 is classified as a pseudogene. The CDR3 runs 15 residues.

The chain recombines TRBV19 with TRBJ1-5, with TRBD1 as a possible D gene (5 bases). From germline, CDR1 is LNHDA and CDR2 SQIVND (reference sequence). Trimming removed 5 bases at V and 2 bases at J, with 10 bases between. CDR3 length equals 14 residues. CDR3 DNA sequence: TGTGCCAGTAGTGGGGGGGTTGGCAATCAGCCCCAGCATTTT. Translation gives CASSGGVGNQPQHF.

The chain carries TRBV11-3 and TRBJ2-7; TRBD2 matches 8 bases. The CDR3 runs to 14 residues. Germline lookup yields CDR1 SGHNT and CDR2 YENEEA. J lost 6 bases, V lost 6 bases, and 10 bases had no gene match. The DNA for the CDR3 is TGTGCCAGCAGTCATTCGACTAGCGTTAGCGAGCAGTACTTC. Protein sequence: CASSHSTSVSEQYF.

This chain links TRBV27 with TRBJ2-7; 13 positions match TRBD2. V lost 5 bases and J lost 3; bases outside the gene matches: 16. The CDR3 is made up of 19 amino acids. The V gene's germline CDR1 is MNHEY and CDR2 SMNVEV (reference sequence). CDR3: CASSPRLAGGSGVDYEQYF. The CDR3 DNA reads as TGTGCCAGCAGTCCCCGACTAGCGGGAGGATCCGGAGTGGACTACGAGCAGTACTTC.

The chain carries TRBV6-6 and TRBJ1-2; 9 bases are a match to TRBD1. V was clipped by 10 bases and J by 4 bases; unmatched bases: 10. This CDR3 has 14 residues. CDR1 MNHNY and CDR2 SVGAGI come from the germline V gene (reference sequence). The CDR3 protein is CATAPRDRAYGYTF. In DNA form, the CDR3 reads TGTGCCACCGCGCCCCGGGACAGGGCCTATGGCTACACCTTC.

The chain uses TRBV19 and TRBJ1-5; the D gene is possibly TRBD1 (5 bases). There are 15 residues in the CDR3. V was pared by 3 bases and J by 2 bases, with 11 bases between. Germline-derived CDR1 and CDR2 are LNHDA and SQIVND (reference sequence). Written as DNA, the CDR3 is TGTGCCAGTAGTATTCCCAGGGTGGGCAATCAGCCCCAGCATTTT. This sequence encodes CASSIPRVGNQPQHF. The full variable domain, with the rest looked up from reference TRBV19 and TRBJ1-5, is DGGITQSPKYLFRKEGQNVTLSCEQNLNHDAMYWYRQDPGQGLRLIYYSQIVNDFQKGDIAEGYSVSREKKESFPLTVTSAQKNPTAFYLCASSIPRVGNQPQHFGDGTRLSIL.

The genes are TRBV5-4 and TRBJ2-7; TRBD2 aligns across 8 bases. The CDR3 is made up of 15 amino acids. Per germline, CDR1 SGHNT and CDR2 YYREEE (reference sequence). V shed 3 bases and J 2 bases; nucleotides not matched to a gene: 7. CDR3 in DNA: TGTGCCAGCAGCTACGGCAGCGGGGGACCCTACGAGCAGTACTTC. It yields the protein CASSYGSGGPYEQYF.